These T cell receptor beta chains were read from a single sample in a study of blood T cells in healthy people across ages. TCRdb called the 5' RACE reads again in MiXCR, with one record for every CDR3 protein. The sample carries approximately 800,000 distinct CDR3 sequences, about 36% recorded once. The sample taken for sequencing was blood. Source of these receptors: a man aged 18 to 30 in good health. Both conserved end residues are part of each CDR3. D genes are given only for firm matches. Size values are once, few and many counts, or a class for expanded clones, and some rows have none.

d_gene	abundance	v_gene	j_gene	CDR3nt	CDR3aa
-	-	TRBV12-3/TRBV12-4	TRBJ2-1	TGTGCCAACAGTTGGACGGGGGACGTGTTCTTC	CANSWTGDVFF
-	few	TRBV6-6	TRBJ2-7	TGTGCCAGCAGTTACTCGATACAGGTTTCCCTCGAGCAGTACTTC	CASSYSIQVSLEQYF
-	-	TRBV7-3	TRBJ1-2	TGTGCCAGCAGCTTAACCGGACCTCCGGAGCACGATGGCTACACCTTC	CASSLTGPPEHDGYTF
TRBD2	few	TRBV2	TRBJ2-3	TGTGCCAGCAGTGGTCTAGCGGGCACAGATACGCAGTATTTT	CASSGLAGTDTQYF
-	many	TRBV28	TRBJ1-2	TGTGCCAGCAGTTTGTCACAGGTCGGGTGGGATAACTATGGCTACACCTTC	CASSLSQVGWDNYGYTF
TRBD2	few	TRBV6-2/TRBV6-3	TRBJ2-1	TGTGCCAGCACCTCTCGTGGGCGGGGGGGCCCTTTCGATGAGCAGTTCTTC	CASTSRGRGGPFDEQFF
-	-	TRBV6-1	TRBJ2-5	TGTGCCAGCAGCGAGGAGGCGGAGACCCAGTACTTC	CASSEEAETQYF
TRBD2	few	TRBV20-1	TRBJ2-1	TGCAGTGCTAGAGAGGTAGCGGGGGGAGGCGGCAATGAGCAGTTCTTC	CSAREVAGGGGNEQFF
TRBD1	few	TRBV3-1	TRBJ1-2	TGTGCCAGCAGCCAAGCAGGGGGGGGTCACTATGGCTACACCTTC	CASSQAGGGHYGYTF
TRBD1	-	TRBV20-1	TRBJ1-5	TGCAGTGCTGGAGGGGACAGGGCAATTAGCAATCAGCCCCAGCATTTT	CSAGGDRAISNQPQHF
-	-	TRBV6-1	TRBJ1-5	TGTGCCAGCAGTGAACAGATGCAGCCCCAGCATTTT	CASSEQMQPQHF
TRBD2	few	TRBV14	TRBJ2-7	TGTGCCAGCAGCCGCGGACTAGCGGGGGACGATGAGCAGTACTTC	CASSRGLAGDDEQYF
-	-	TRBV25-1	TRBJ2-3	TGTGCCAGCAGTTCGGAGGGGACAGCGATTAGCACAGATACGCAGTATTTT	CASSSEGTAISTDTQYF
TRBD1	-	TRBV12-3/TRBV12-4	TRBJ2-3	TGTGCCAGCAGTCCACAGGGGTTGACGCAGTATTTT	CASSPQGLTQYF
TRBD1	-	TRBV6-1	TRBJ1-5	TGTGCCAGCAGTGATGGTGGAACAGGGGGGGTTCAGCCCCAGCATTTT	CASSDGGTGGVQPQHF
-	once	TRBV2	TRBJ1-2	TGTGCCAGCCAGGGGCCCTATGGCTACACCTTC	CASQGPYGYTF
-	-	TRBV7-8	TRBJ1-2	TGTGCCAGCAGCCCTTCGTTAACGGGAATTTATGGCTACACCTTC	CASSPSLTGIYGYTF
-	-	TRBV5-1	TRBJ2-3	TGCGCCAGCAGCGGGGGGACAGTCACAGATACGCAGTATTTT	CASSGGTVTDTQYF
-	-	TRBV6-2/TRBV6-3	TRBJ2-4	TGTGCCAGCCGTCACCGTAGTGGTTCCCTTCTGTACTTC	CASRHRSGSLLYF
-	-	TRBV15	TRBJ2-3	TGTGCCACGGGGCTCAGGCAAGATACGCAGTATTTT	CATGLRQDTQYF
TRBD2	few	TRBV7-8	TRBJ2-6	TGTGCCAGCAGCCCCCGTTTCGGGGGGAACTCTGGGGCCAACGTCCTGACTTTC	CASSPRFGGNSGANVLTF
TRBD2	few	TRBV6-5	TRBJ2-5	TGTGCCAGCAGTTACTCCGGGGGGTCCCAAGAGACCCAGTACTTC	CASSYSGGSQETQYF
-	many	TRBV4-1	TRBJ2-6	TGCGCCGCGAAAAAGGAGGGTACTAGCTCTGGGGCCAACGTCCTGACTTTC	CAAKKEGTSSGANVLTF
TRBD1	many	TRBV7-2	TRBJ1-2	TGTGCCAGCAGCTCACAGGGGCCGCCCAACTATGGCTACACCTTC	CASSSQGPPNYGYTF
-	few	TRBV6-2/TRBV6-3	TRBJ1-2	TGTGCCAGCACCGGAACCATCTACTATGGCTACACCTTC	CASTGTIYYGYTF
TRBD1	-	TRBV18	TRBJ1-1	TGTGCCAGCTCACCAGAATGGGACAGAATGAACACTGAAGCTTTCTTT	CASSPEWDRMNTEAFF
-	-	TRBV10-3	TRBJ1-1	TGTGCCATCAGCCCAGAGCGAGCAGATAACACTGAAGCTTTCTTT	CAISPERADNTEAFF
-	-	TRBV7-2	TRBJ1-1	TGTGCCAGCAGCTCCATTACAGGGTCGAACACTGAAGCTTTCTTT	CASSSITGSNTEAFF
-	many	TRBV20-1	TRBJ2-1	TGCAGTGCCCGGACCGGGGGTTTGCATGAGCAGTTCTTC	CSARTGGLHEQFF
-	many	TRBV4-2	TRBJ1-6	TGTGCCAGCAGCCCTGGGGGTTCTCCCCTCCACTTT	CASSPGGSPLHF
-	few	TRBV5-1	TRBJ2-1	TGCGCCAGCAGCCCGGAGGGGAGCTCCTACAATGAGCAGTTCTTC	CASSPEGSSYNEQFF
-	many	TRBV12-3/TRBV12-4	TRBJ1-6	TGTGCCAGCAGTTTTTCGGGGTATAATTCACCCCTCCACTTT	CASSFSGYNSPLHF
TRBD2	few	TRBV6-1	TRBJ2-4	TGTGCCAGCAGTGACCTAGCGGGGGGTCTCAATGAGCAGTACTTC	CASSDLAGGLNEQYF
TRBD1	-	TRBV30	TRBJ2-7	TGTGCCTGGAAGGCCCGGGACAGAATTTACAATGAGCAGTACTTC	CAWKARDRIYNEQYF
-	-	TRBV5-1	TRBJ1-1	TGCGCCAGCAGCTTGGTAGTCGCGGAGAACACTGAAGCTTTCTTT	CASSLVVAENTEAFF
TRBD1	-	TRBV9	TRBJ1-2	TGTGCCAGCAGCCCTGGGACAGGGGGTACAAACTATGGCTACACCTTC	CASSPGTGGTNYGYTF
TRBD1	few	TRBV7-9	TRBJ2-7	TGTGCCAGCAGCTTAGTGGGACAGGGCCGCCACGAGCAGTACTTC	CASSLVGQGRHEQYF
-	few	TRBV7-3	TRBJ2-3	TGTGCCAGCAGCTTAACGTCCTCACTCACAGATACGCAGTATTTT	CASSLTSSLTDTQYF
TRBD1	few	TRBV7-2	TRBJ1-5	TGTGCCAGCAGCTTAGAGGGGACAGGGGGGCAGCCCCAGCATTTT	CASSLEGTGGQPQHF
-	many	TRBV10-3	TRBJ1-2	TGTGCCATCAGGCCCGAAGGGGTGGTGAATGGCTACACCTTC	CAIRPEGVVNGYTF
TRBD1	-	TRBV7-2	TRBJ1-2	TGTGCCAGCAGCATCGGACAGGCAGCCTATGGCTACACCTTC	CASSIGQAAYGYTF